Below, 17 T cell receptor beta chains from the same sample are listed, as sequenced in a study of cytomegalovirus exposure and HLA in healthy donors. A multiplex PCR was run with 60 Vbeta primers and 13 Jbeta primers. Sequenced by immunoSEQ multiplex PCR; TCRdb stores in-frame clones only, minus some. The table shows about 160,000 clones, with over 80% occurring only once. Sequenced sample: PBMCs. The receptors originated from a human donor in good health.

About this clone itself: Sequence at one end of the junction differs from germline and may be a read error. J is TRBJ2-7 and V is TRBV7-2; D may be TRBD1 (6 bases). The CDR3 contains 15 residues. CDR1 and CDR2 (germline): SGHTA, FQGNSA. This CDR3 is CASSLEGTLVYEQYF. In nucleotides, the CDR3 is TGTGCCAGCAGTTTAGAAGGGACACTAGTTTACGAGCAGTACTTC.

The rearrangement links TRBV19 to TRBJ2-7; TRBD1 matches at 9 bases. This CDR3 is built from 14 residues. The germline V gene encodes CDR1 LNHDA and CDR2 SQIVND (reference sequence). The J segment lost 5 bases and the V segment lost 4 bases, leaving 6 bases of the junction unmatched. DNA for the CDR3: TGTGCCAGTAGTAGGGACAGGGTTGGGGACGAGCAGTACTTC. This sequence encodes CASSRDRVGDEQYF.

The chain combines TRBV7-2 with TRBJ2-7; 9 nucleotides match TRBD1. V was pared by 5 bases and J by 2 bases, with 4 bases of the junction left unmatched. The CDR3 extends over 14 amino acids. The germline V gene encodes CDR1 SGHTA and CDR2 FQGNSA. CDR3 sequence reads: CASSPRTGAYEQYF. The CDR3 nucleotides read TGTGCCAGCAGCCCCCGGACAGGGGCCTACGAGCAGTACTTC.

The chain has TRBV6-4 and TRBJ1-5; 10 bases are shared with TRBD1. Germline V gene sequence: CDR1 MRHNA, CDR2 SNTAGT. The CDR3 runs 18 residues. Unmatched junction bases numbered 13, after V lost 6 bases and J lost 2 bases. The CDR3 DNA reads as TGTGCCAGCAGACCGATAAGACAGGGGGCGTATGGCAATCAGCCCCAGCATTTT. Translating gives CASRPIRQGAYGNQPQHF.

This clone was recorded a few times. The CDR3 spells CASSKGQGVWEQYF. The DNA for the CDR3 is TGTGCCAGCAGCAAGGGACAGGGGGTTTGGGAGCAGTACTTC. V gene TRBV6-5 combines with J gene TRBJ2-7; 11 nucleotides align to TRBD1. Per the germline V gene, CDR1 is MNHEY and CDR2 is SVGAGI. The CDR3 sequence is 14 residues long. Trimming at V came to 6 bases and at J to 7 bases, leaving 8 bases not matched to a gene.

The chain has TRBV6-6 and TRBJ1-6; D is unresolved. Per germline, CDR1 MNHNY and CDR2 SVGAGI (reference sequence). The CDR3 sequence is 15 residues long. V was trimmed by 4 bases and J by 7 bases, leaving 14 bases between them. Here the CDR3 DNA reads TGTGCCAGCAGTTCCAGATCCAAGAACAATTCACCCCTCCACTTT. Translation gives CASSSRSKNNSPLHF.

The CDR3 protein is CASSLGRGSPYEQYF. In DNA, the CDR3 is TGTGCCAGCAGCTTAGGGCGGGGGAGCCCCTACGAGCAGTACTTC. The chain recombines TRBV7-2 with TRBJ2-7, with 7 positions matching TRBD2. J was trimmed by 2 bases and V by 1 base; bases with no gene match: 5. Germline CDR1 reads SGHTA; CDR2 reads FQGNSA. This CDR3 contains 15 residues.

The chain couples TRBV6-5 to TRBJ1-1; 8 bases are shared with TRBD1. Germline trimming cut 7 bases from V and 4 bases from J; bases unmatched to any gene: 8. This CDR3 contains 14 residues. Germline V lookup: CDR1 MNHEY, CDR2 SVGAGI. CDR3 loop: CASTRGQGSTEAFF. The CDR3, as DNA: TGTGCCAGCACCAGAGGACAGGGTAGCACTGAAGCTTTCTTT.

The chain employs TRBV6-5 and TRBJ1-1, with no clear D. This CDR3 comprises 13 residues. Trimming removed 7 bases from V and 1 base from J, with 10 bases in between. Germline loops: CDR1 MNHEY, CDR2 SVGAGI. The CDR3 is CASKLVSNTEAFF. In nucleotides, the CDR3 is TGTGCCAGCAAGCTTGTGTCGAACACTGAAGCTTTCTTT.

This chain joins TRBV5-1 and TRBJ2-5, with 9 bases identical to TRBD1. The J segment lost 5 bases and the V segment lost 2 bases, leaving 1 base of the junction unmatched. From germline, CDR1 is SGHRS and CDR2 YFSETQ. This CDR3 region has 13 residues. The CDR3 nucleotides are TGCGCCAGCAGCTTCGGACAGGGGGAGACCCAGTACTTC. Amino acids: CASSFGQGETQYF.

The chain has TRBV25-1 and TRBJ2-5, with 9 nucleotides matching TRBD2. The CDR3 is 16 amino acids. The ends lost 1 base at V and 5 bases at J; junction bases unmatched: 8. Germline V gives CDR1 MGHDK, CDR2 SYGVNS. The CDR3 loop is CASSEFAGGPSETQYF. In nucleotides, the CDR3 is TGTGCCAGCAGTGAATTCGCGGGGGGGCCTAGTGAGACCCAGTACTTC.

This chain connects TRBV28 to TRBJ1-5, with 8 nucleotides matching TRBD1. With 5 bases clipped from V and 1 base from J, the junction kept 7 bases outside the gene matches. The CDR3 spans 16 residues. The germline V gene encodes CDR1 MDHEN and CDR2 SYDVKM. CDR3 sequence (DNA): TGTGCCAGCAGTCCCAGGACAGGGATCAGCAATCAGCCCCAGCATTTT. This codes for CASSPRTGISNQPQHF.

The rearrangement uses TRBV4-1 and TRBJ2-7; D possibly corresponds to TRBD1 (6 bases). Looked up from germline, CDR1 is MGHRA and CDR2 is YSYEKL. The CDR3 loop spans 19 amino acids. V was cut by 0 bases and J by 0 bases, with 21 bases left in between. CDR3 in amino acids: CASSQDYLFVGQNSYEQYF. In DNA form, the CDR3 reads TGCGCCAGCAGCCAAGATTATCTCTTTGTAGGACAGAACTCCTACGAGCAGTACTTC.

The CDR3 sequence is CASSLYRTGELNTEAFF. As DNA, the CDR3 is TGCGCCAGCAGCTTGTATAGGACAGGGGAACTGAACACTGAAGCTTTCTTT. This chain uses TRBV5-1 with TRBJ1-1, with 9 bases identical to TRBD1. Germline V gene data show CDR1 as SGHRS and CDR2 as YFSETQ. The CDR3 runs 17 residues. The ends lost 1 base at V and 0 bases at J; junction bases unmatched: 7.

The V gene is TRBV5-8, the J gene TRBJ1-6; possible D gene TRBD1, 5 bases. The CDR3 loop spans 15 amino acids. Germline V CDR1 and CDR2: SGHTS, YDEGEE. Trimming left V 0 bases short and J 8 bases short, with 12 bases between. Here the CDR3 DNA reads TGTGCCAGCAGCTTGGTGGGGCGGAAGGATTCACCCCTCCACTTT. Protein product: CASSLVGRKDSPLHF.

V gene TRBV18 combines with J gene TRBJ1-2; D perhaps matches TRBD1 (6 bases). Trimming removed 3 bases from V and 0 bases from J, with 11 bases in between. CDR1 is KGHSH and CDR2 is LQKENI in the germline V gene. The CDR3 totals 15 residues. The CDR3 coding sequence is TGTGCCAGCTCACCCGGGACAACCTCTAACTATGGCTACACCTTC. Its protein is CASSPGTTSNYGYTF.

V gene TRBV4-2 combines with J gene TRBJ2-7; no reliable D call. Trimming took off 1 base at V and 2 bases at J, with 9 bases between the two ends. Germline CDR1 reads LGHNA; CDR2 reads YNFKEQ. The CDR3 length is 14 residues. In DNA, the CDR3 is TGTGCCAGCAGCCAAGGGGCAGGCGCCTACGAGCAGTACTTC. The encoded protein is CASSQGAGAYEQYF.